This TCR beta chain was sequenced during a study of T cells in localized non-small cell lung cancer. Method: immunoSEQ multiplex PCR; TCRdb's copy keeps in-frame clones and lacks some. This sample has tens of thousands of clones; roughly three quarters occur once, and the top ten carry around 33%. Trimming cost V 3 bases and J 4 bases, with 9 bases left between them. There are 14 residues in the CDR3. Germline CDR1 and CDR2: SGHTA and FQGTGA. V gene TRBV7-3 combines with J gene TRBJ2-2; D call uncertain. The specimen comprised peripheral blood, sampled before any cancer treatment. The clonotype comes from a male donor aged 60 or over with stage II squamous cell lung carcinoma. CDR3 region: CASSLGRFTGELFF. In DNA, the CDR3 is TGTGCCAGCAGCTTGGGAAGGTTCACCGGGGAGCTGTTTTTT.